These 24 T cell receptor beta chains were all obtained from the same sample, sequenced in a study of T cells in Graves' hyperthyroidism and ophthalmopathy. Amplification yielded TCR beta CDR3 regions, with RNA transcripts as the source. First-round RT-PCR of the TCR CDR3 relied on the HTBI primer set. TCRdb used MiXCR to reprocess the multiplex PCR reads, holding one entry per CDR3 protein. The sample shows approximately 400,000 distinct CDR3 sequences, under 20% of them seen only once. Sample: blood. These receptors were taken from a man aged 18-30 years with Graves' ophthalmopathy.

Turning to this clonotype: This may be a read error: a much more frequent sequence differs by one nucleotide. DNA of the CDR3: TGTGCCAGCAGTCCGACAGATTACGCAGATACGCAGTATTTT. This sequence encodes CASSPTDYADTQYF. The chain combines TRBV27 with TRBJ2-3, with D possibly being TRBD1 (5 bases). The CDR3 has 14 amino acids. V shed 5 bases and J shed 4 bases, with 13 bases lying between them. Germline values: CDR1 MNHEY, CDR2 SMNVEV (reference sequence).

This clonotype has just a few counts. The chain has TRBV25-1 and TRBJ2-5; unclear D gene. V was pared by 3 bases and J by 4 bases, with 9 bases between. Germline CDR1 is MGHDK and CDR2 is SYGVNS. The CDR3 is made up of 13 amino acids. The CDR3 bases are TGTGCCAGCAGTGATGAGGTCCCAGAGACCCAGTACTTC. Its translation is CASSDEVPETQYF.

The chain recombines TRBV6-1 with TRBJ1-1; possible D gene TRBD1, 5 bases. The V gene's germline CDR1 is MNHNS and CDR2 SASEGT. The CDR3 contains 14 residues. Trimming shortened V by 8 bases and J by 6 bases, and 19 bases separated the two germline ends. For the CDR3, the DNA is TGTGCCAGCGCCAGCCGAGGGGAAGAGTCTGAAGCTTTCTTT. Its protein is CASASRGEESEAFF.

This chain connects TRBV29-1 to TRBJ2-1; D is tentatively TRBD1 or TRBD2 (5 bases each). Germline lookup yields CDR1 SQVTM and CDR2 ANQGSEA. This CDR3 comprises 13 residues. The ends were cut back, 8 bases at V and 7 bases at J, with 18 bases in the middle. The CDR3 is CSSREQEINEQFF. The DNA for the CDR3 is TGCAGCTCCCGGGAACAGGAGATAAATGAGCAGTTCTTC.

This clonotype was observed many times. The rearrangement joins TRBV24-1 to TRBJ2-5; the D call may be TRBD1 or TRBD2 (5 bases each). Germline V gene data show CDR1 as KGHDR and CDR2 as SFDVKD. Trimming took off 3 bases at V and 4 bases at J, with 11 bases between the two ends. The CDR3 totals 14 residues. CDR3 in amino acids: CATSDGGNLETQYF. CDR3 sequence (DNA): TGTGCCACCAGTGATGGGGGAAACTTAGAGACCCAGTACTTC.

Worth noting for this clonotype: The junction departs from the called germline gene at one end, perhaps through a read error. The V call is TRBV2, the J call TRBJ1-1; 10 bases agree with TRBD1. The CDR3 contains 15 residues. Germline V gene lookup returns CDR1 SNHLY and CDR2 FYNNEI. The CDR3 DNA reads as TGTGCCACCAGTGATATTACCGACAGGGGGCTTGAAGCTTTCTTT. This sequence encodes CATSDITDRGLEAFF.

This clonotype was seen many times. The chain has TRBV3-1 and TRBJ1-1; D uncertain. Trimming left V 2 bases short and J 5 bases short, with 15 bases between. The CDR3 sequence is 15 residues long. In germline, CDR1 is LGHDT, CDR2 YNNKEL (reference sequence). The CDR3 sequence: CASSQPSRWRTEAFF. CDR3 nucleotides: TGTGCCAGCAGCCAACCCTCCCGGTGGCGGACTGAAGCTTTCTTT.

This clonotype has ten or more counts. J is TRBJ2-5 and V is TRBV7-9, with D perhaps matching TRBD1 (5 bases). Germline CDR1 is SEHNR and CDR2 is FQNEAQ (reference sequence). This CDR3 contains 14 residues. V dropped 1 base and J dropped 1 base, with 7 bases sitting between them. The CDR3 DNA follows: TGTGCCAGCAGCTTAGTGACAGCCCAAGAGACCCAGTACTTC. Amino acid sequence: CASSLVTAQETQYF.

This clonotype has a count of ten or more. The gene calls are TRBV9 and TRBJ2-5; D is undetermined. The CDR3 is made up of 13 amino acids. Deletions cut 4 bases from V and 4 bases from J, with 11 bases between. Germline lookup yields CDR1 SGDLS and CDR2 YYNGEE. CDR3 region: CASSPPYSETQYF. The CDR3 region has the DNA TGTGCCAGCAGCCCCCCGTACTCAGAGACCCAGTACTTC.

The sample holds a few counts of this clonotype. This sequence joins TRBV15 and TRBJ2-3, with TRBD1 identical over 10 bases. The germline V gene has CDR1 LNHNV and CDR2 YYDKDF (reference sequence). Trimming removed 4 bases from V and 9 bases from J; junction bases left unmatched: 10. This CDR3 has 15 residues. The CDR3: CATSTGTGDTGTQYF. CDR3 sequence (DNA): TGTGCCACCAGCACGGGGACAGGGGATACGGGGACGCAGTATTTT.

The CDR3 region has the DNA TGTGCCAGCAGTGAAGGCAGTATCCGTGACGGCCCATCTGGAAACACCATATATTTT. Its protein is CASSEGSIRDGPSGNTIYF. This sequence joins TRBV6-1 and TRBJ1-3; D remains unclear. The germline gives CDR1 MNHNS, CDR2 SASEGT. Trimming took 1 base from V and 1 from J, leaving 20 bases between them. The CDR3 has 19 amino acids.

This chain links TRBV29-1 with TRBJ2-7; no firm D call. The V end lost 5 bases, the J end lost 4 bases, and 12 bases lay between the germline ends. CDR1 and CDR2 (germline): SQVTM, ANQGSEA. The CDR3 runs to 12 residues. CDR3 region: CSVISAGYEQYF. For the CDR3, the DNA is TGCAGCGTTATCTCCGCCGGGTACGAGCAGTACTTC.

This clonotype was counted many times. This chain uses TRBV12-3 or TRBV12-4 with TRBJ2-1, with D hard to call. The CDR3 has 12 residues. The germline V and J ends were trimmed by 7 bases and 5 bases, with 9 bases remaining between them. The CDR3 region is CASTFGNNEQFF. The CDR3 coding sequence is TGTGCCAGCACCTTCGGAAACAATGAGCAGTTCTTC.

This clonotype was observed many times. The CDR3: CASTYRDSSSYNEQFF. The CDR3 DNA follows: TGTGCCAGCACCTACCGGGACTCGAGCTCCTACAATGAGCAGTTCTTC. The genes are TRBV7-6 and TRBJ2-1; D perhaps matches TRBD2 (6 bases). From germline, CDR1 is SGHVS and CDR2 FNYEAQ. This CDR3 is built from 16 residues. Trimming left V 7 bases short and J 0 bases short, with 16 bases between.

The rearrangement joins TRBV24-1 to TRBJ1-4; 9 nucleotides align to TRBD1. Germline V CDR1 and CDR2: KGHDR, SFDVKD. The ends lost 4 bases at V and 5 bases at J; junction bases unmatched: 4. CDR3 length: 15 amino acids. CDR3 DNA sequence: TGTGCCACCAGTGACGGACAGGGGTTAAATGAAAAACTGTTTTTT. Translation gives CATSDGQGLNEKLFF.

Ten or more counts support this clonotype. CDR3 amino acids: CASSYSVVTFSNQPQHF. CDR3 coding DNA: TGTGCCAGCAGTTACTCGGTGGTTACCTTTAGCAATCAGCCCCAGCATTTT. The V call is TRBV6-6, the J call TRBJ1-5; D is uncertain. Germline V gives CDR1 MNHNY, CDR2 SVGAGI (reference sequence). The CDR3 runs to 17 residues. Trimming removed 0 bases from V and 0 bases from J, with 12 bases in between.

This chain joins TRBV9 and TRBJ2-2; tentative D call: TRBD2 (5 bases). The CDR3 has 15 residues. Germline CDR1 reads SGDLS; CDR2 reads YYNGEE. V gave up 0 bases and J gave up 1 base, with 7 bases separating them. The CDR3 spells CASSVASQNTGELFF. The DNA for the CDR3 is TGTGCCAGCAGCGTAGCTAGCCAGAACACCGGGGAGCTGTTTTTT.

There are many counts of this clonotype. The chain recombines TRBV9 with TRBJ1-1; no clear D. The V gene's germline CDR1 is SGDLS and CDR2 YYNGEE. CDR3 length equals 15 residues. V was clipped by 5 bases and J by 4 bases, with 18 bases between them. The DNA of the CDR3 is TGTGCCAGCAGTTCAAGTCCCGACACGACCACTGAAGCTTTCTTT. Its translation is CASSSSPDTTTEAFF. Filled out from reference TRBV9 and TRBJ1-1, the complete variable domain reads DSGVTQTPKHLITATGQRVTLRCSPRSGDLSVYWYQQSLDQGLQFLIQYYNGEERAKGNILERFSAQQFPDLHSELNLSSLELGDSALYFCASSSSPDTTTEAFFGQGTRLTVV.

As to this clonotype: Relative to the germline gene, one junction end is altered; a read error may explain this. The genes are TRBV5-1 and TRBJ1-2, with 11 bases aligning to TRBD1. This CDR3 contains 15 residues. Germline V gene sequence: CDR1 SGHRS, CDR2 YFSETQ. This CDR3 is CASTITGTGGLGYTF. CDR3 nucleotide sequence: TGTGCCAGCACCATCACCGGGACAGGGGGATTAGGCTACACCTTC.

A remark on this clonotype: Possible read error: a much larger clone is one base away. V and J are TRBV12-5 and TRBJ1-3; 7 bases match TRBD1. The germline V gene has CDR1 LGHNT and CDR2 FRNRAP. The CDR3 is made up of 13 amino acids. The DNA for the CDR3 is TGTGCTAGTGATGACAGGGCTGGAAGCACCATATATTTT. Translated, it gives CASDDRAGSTIYF. The full variable domain, rest sourced from reference TRBV12-5 and TRBJ1-3, is DARVTQTPRHKVTEMGQEVTMRCQPILGHNTVFWYRQTMMQGLELLAYFRNRAPLDDSGMPKDRFSAEMPDATLATLKIQPSEPRDSAVYFCASDDRAGSTIYFGEGSWLTVV.

This clonotype has a handful of counts. The V gene is TRBV6-5, the J gene TRBJ1-2, with 7 bases identical to TRBD1. The CDR3 is 14 amino acids. Germline values: CDR1 MNHEY, CDR2 SVGAGI. Germline trimming cut 0 bases from V and 8 bases from J; bases unmatched to any gene: 6. The CDR3: CASSYSKTGRGYTF. The CDR3 DNA sequence: TGTGCCAGCAGTTACTCGAAGACAGGGAGAGGCTACACCTTC.

Many counts were recorded for this clonotype. The CDR3 nucleotides are TGTGCCAGCAGCCAAGTGGGGGGAAGCACTGAAGCTTTCTTT. Translated: CASSQVGGSTEAFF. The chain uses TRBV3-1 and TRBJ1-1; a possible D gene is TRBD1 (5 bases). Trimming took 1 base from V and 4 from J, leaving 10 bases between them. Germline V gene data show CDR1 as LGHDT and CDR2 as YNNKEL (reference sequence). The length of the CDR3 is 14 residues.

Only a few counts were recorded for this clonotype. The chain combines TRBV5-1 with TRBJ2-7, with a possible D match to TRBD2 (5 bases). Germline V gene data show CDR1 as SGHRS and CDR2 as YFSETQ. The CDR3 sequence is 13 residues long. The ends were cut back, 5 bases at V and 0 bases at J, with 9 bases in the middle. The CDR3 reads CASREDGSYEQYF. CDR3 nucleotide sequence: TGCGCCAGCAGGGAGGACGGCTCCTACGAGCAGTACTTC. Complete variable domain (other parts from reference TRBV5-1 and TRBJ2-7): KAGVTQTPRYLIKTRGQQVTLSCSPISGHRSVSWYQQTPGQGLQFLFEYFSETQRNKGNFPGRFSGRQFSNSRSEMNVSTLELGDSALYLCASREDGSYEQYFGPGTRLTVT.

The chain is built from TRBV15 and TRBJ1-1; no firm D call. Germline CDR1 LNHNV, CDR2 YYDKDF (reference sequence). V was trimmed by 1 base and J by 1 base, leaving 10 bases between them. The CDR3 spans 15 residues. The CDR3: CATSRVRGANTEAFF. CDR3 in DNA: TGTGCCACCAGCAGAGTCCGGGGAGCGAACACTGAAGCTTTCTTT.